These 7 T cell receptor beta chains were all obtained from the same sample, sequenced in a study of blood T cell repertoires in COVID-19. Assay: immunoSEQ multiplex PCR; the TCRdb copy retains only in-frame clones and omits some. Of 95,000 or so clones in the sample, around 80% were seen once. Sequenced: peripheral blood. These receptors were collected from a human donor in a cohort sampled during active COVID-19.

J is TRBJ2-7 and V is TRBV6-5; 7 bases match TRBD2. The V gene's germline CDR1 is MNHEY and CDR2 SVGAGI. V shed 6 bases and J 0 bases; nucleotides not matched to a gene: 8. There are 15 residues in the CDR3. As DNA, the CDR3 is TGTGCCAGCAGGCGGGACTACTTAAGCTCCTACGAGCAGTACTTC. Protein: CASRRDYLSSYEQYF.

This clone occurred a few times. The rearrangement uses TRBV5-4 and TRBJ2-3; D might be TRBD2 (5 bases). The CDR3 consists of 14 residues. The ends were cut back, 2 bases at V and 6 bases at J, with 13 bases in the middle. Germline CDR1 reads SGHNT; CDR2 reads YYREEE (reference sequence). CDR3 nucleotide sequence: TGTGCCAGCAGCTTTCCACCAGCGGTGGATACGCAGTATTTT. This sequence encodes CASSFPPAVDTQYF.

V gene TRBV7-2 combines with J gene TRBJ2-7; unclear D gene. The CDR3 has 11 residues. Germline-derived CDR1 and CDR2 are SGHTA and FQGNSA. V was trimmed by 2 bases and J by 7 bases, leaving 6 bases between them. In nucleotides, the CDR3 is TGTGCCAGCAGCTTATCCGAGGAGCAGTACTTC. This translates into CASSLSEEQYF.

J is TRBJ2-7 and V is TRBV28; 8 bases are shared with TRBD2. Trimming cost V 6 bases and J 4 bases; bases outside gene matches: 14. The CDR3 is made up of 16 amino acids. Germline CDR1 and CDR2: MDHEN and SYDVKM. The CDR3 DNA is TGTGCCAGCAGCCCACGTACGGGAGGGGGGCTATACGAGCAGTACTTC. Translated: CASSPRTGGGLYEQYF. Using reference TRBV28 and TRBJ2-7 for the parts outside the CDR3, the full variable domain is DVKVTQSSRYLVKRTGEKVFLECVQDMDHENMFWYRQDPGLGLRLIYFSYDVKMKEKGDIPEGYSVSREKKERFSLILESASTNQTSMYLCASSPRTGGGLYEQYFGPGTRLTVT.

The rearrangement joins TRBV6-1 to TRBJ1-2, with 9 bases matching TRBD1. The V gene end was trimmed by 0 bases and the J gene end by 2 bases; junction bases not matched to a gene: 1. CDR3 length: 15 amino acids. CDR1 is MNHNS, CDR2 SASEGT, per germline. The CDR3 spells CASSEATGGNYGYTF. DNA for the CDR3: TGTGCCAGCAGTGAAGCAACAGGGGGCAACTATGGCTACACCTTC.

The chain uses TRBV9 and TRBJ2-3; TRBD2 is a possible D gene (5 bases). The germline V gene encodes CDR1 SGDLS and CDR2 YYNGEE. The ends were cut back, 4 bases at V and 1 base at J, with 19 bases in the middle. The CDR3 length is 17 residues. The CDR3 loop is CASSPRGWTPGTDTQYF. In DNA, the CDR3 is TGTGCCAGCAGCCCTCGGGGTTGGACCCCAGGCACAGATACGCAGTATTTT.

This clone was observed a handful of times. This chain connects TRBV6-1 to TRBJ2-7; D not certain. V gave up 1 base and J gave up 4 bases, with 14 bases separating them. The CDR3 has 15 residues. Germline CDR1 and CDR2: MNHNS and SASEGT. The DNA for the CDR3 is TGTGCCAGCAGTGAAGGAGCGAGGAATGGGTACGAGCAGTACTTC. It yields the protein CASSEGARNGYEQYF.